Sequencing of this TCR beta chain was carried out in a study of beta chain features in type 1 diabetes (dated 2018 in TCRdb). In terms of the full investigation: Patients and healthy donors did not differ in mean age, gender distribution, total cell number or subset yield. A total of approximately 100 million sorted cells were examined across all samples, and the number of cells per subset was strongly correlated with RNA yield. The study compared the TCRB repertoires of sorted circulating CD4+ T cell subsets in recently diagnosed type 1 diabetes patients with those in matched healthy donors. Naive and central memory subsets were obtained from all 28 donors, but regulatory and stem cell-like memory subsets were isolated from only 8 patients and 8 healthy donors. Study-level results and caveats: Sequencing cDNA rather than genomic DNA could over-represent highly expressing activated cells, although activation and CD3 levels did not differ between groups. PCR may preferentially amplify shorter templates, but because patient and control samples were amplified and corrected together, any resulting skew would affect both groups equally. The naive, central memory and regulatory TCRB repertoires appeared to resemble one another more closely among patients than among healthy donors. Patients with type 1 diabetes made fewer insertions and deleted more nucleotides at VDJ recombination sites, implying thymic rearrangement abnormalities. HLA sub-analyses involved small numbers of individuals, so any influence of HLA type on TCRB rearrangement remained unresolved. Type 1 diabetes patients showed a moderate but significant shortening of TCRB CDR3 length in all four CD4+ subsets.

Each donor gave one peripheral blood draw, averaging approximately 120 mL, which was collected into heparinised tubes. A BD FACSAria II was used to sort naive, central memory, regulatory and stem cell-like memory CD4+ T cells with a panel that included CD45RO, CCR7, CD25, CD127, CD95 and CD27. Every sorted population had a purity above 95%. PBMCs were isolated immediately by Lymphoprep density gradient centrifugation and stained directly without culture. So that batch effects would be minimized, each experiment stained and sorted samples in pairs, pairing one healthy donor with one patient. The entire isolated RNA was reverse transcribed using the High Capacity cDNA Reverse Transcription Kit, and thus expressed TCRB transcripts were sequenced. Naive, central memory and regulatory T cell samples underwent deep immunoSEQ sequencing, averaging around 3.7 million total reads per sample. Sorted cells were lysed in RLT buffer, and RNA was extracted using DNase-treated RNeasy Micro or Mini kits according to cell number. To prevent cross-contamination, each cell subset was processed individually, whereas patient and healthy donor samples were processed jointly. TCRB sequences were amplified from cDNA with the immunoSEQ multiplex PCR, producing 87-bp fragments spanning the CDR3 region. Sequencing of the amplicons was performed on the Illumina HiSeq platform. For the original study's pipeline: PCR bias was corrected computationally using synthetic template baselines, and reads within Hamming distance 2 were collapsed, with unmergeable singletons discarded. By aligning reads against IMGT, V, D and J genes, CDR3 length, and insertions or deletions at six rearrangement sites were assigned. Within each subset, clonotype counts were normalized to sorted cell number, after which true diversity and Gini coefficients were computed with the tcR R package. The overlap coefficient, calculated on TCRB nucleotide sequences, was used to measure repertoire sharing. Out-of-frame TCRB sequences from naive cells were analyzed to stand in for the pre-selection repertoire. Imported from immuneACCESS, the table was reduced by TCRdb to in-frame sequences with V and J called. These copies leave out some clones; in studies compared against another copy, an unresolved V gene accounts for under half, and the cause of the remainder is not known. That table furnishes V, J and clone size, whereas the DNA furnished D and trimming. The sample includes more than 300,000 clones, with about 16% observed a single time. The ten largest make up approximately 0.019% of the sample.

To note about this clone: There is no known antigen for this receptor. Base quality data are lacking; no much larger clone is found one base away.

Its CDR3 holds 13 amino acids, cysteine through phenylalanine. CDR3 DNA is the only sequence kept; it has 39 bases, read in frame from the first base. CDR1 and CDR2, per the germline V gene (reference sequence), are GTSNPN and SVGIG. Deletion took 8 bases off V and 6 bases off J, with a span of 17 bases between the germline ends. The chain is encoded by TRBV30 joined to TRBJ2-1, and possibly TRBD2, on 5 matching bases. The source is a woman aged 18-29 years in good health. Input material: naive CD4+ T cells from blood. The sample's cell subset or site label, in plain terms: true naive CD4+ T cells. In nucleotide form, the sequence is TGTGCCAGGGAAGCTGGAGGAAGCAATGAGCAGTTCTTC. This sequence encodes CAREAGGSNEQFF. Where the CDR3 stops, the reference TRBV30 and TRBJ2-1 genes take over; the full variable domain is SQTIHQWPATLVQPVGSPLSLECTVEGTSNPNLYWYRQAAGRGLQLLFYSVGIGQISSEVPQNLSASRPQDRQFILSSKKLLLSDSGFYLCAREAGGSNEQFFGPGTRLTVL.